What follows are 25 T cell receptor beta chains derived from one specimen sequenced in a study of T cells after somatic rescue of genetic block. TCRdb keeps only in-frame clones here, not all; method: immunoSEQ multiplex PCR. This table has 15,000 or so clones, around 70% appearing once. Sequencing input: peripheral blood mononuclear cells (PBMCs). These receptors were collected from a boy aged 5-17 years.

This chain joins TRBV10-3 and TRBJ2-2; 10 bases fit TRBD1. The CDR3 contains 15 residues. CDR1 and CDR2 (germline): ENHRY, SYGVKD. The V gene end was trimmed by 8 bases and the J gene end by 0 bases; junction bases not matched to a gene: 3. CDR3 sequence reads: CAIRQGAANTGELFF. The CDR3 nucleotides are TGTGCCATCCGACAGGGGGCGGCGAACACCGGGGAGCTGTTTTTT.

The genes are TRBV4-1 and TRBJ2-5; D gene unclear. The CDR3 runs to 15 residues. Trimming shortened V by 0 bases and J by 0 bases, and 8 bases separated the two germline ends. CDR1 and CDR2 (germline): MGHRA, YSYEKL. The CDR3 loop reads CASSQDSSYQETQYF. The CDR3 coding sequence is TGCGCCAGCAGCCAAGATAGCAGCTACCAAGAGACCCAGTACTTC.

The V and J genes are TRBV5-1 and TRBJ1-3, with TRBD1 matching 9 bases. Germline values: CDR1 SGHRS, CDR2 YFSETQ. The V segment lost 3 bases and the J segment 3 bases; nucleotides outside the gene matches: 7. CDR3 length equals 16 residues. The CDR3 here is CASSSGQGKVGNTIYF. The CDR3 coding sequence is TGCGCCAGCAGCTCCGGACAGGGGAAGGTTGGAAACACCATATATTTT.

This clone was observed a few times. The J gene is TRBJ2-3, the V gene TRBV10-2; no definite D call. The V end was cut by 6 bases, the J end by 2 bases, with 18 bases between. CDR3 size: 16 residues. Germline CDR1 reads WSHSY; CDR2 reads SAAADI. In DNA, the CDR3 is TGCGCCAGCAGGCCGCTAAGGAATTGGGTCACAGATACGCAGTATTTT. Amino acid sequence: CASRPLRNWVTDTQYF.

The chain links TRBV6-1 to TRBJ1-2, with D perhaps matching TRBD1 (5 bases). Germline V gene sequence: CDR1 MNHNS, CDR2 SASEGT. This CDR3 is 16 amino acids long. V was cut by 1 base and J by 4 bases, with 16 bases left in between. The CDR3 region has the DNA TGTGCCAGCAGTGAAGTTGGGGCGAGGGGTTTCTATGGCTACACCTTC. Translated: CASSEVGARGFYGYTF.

The chain uses TRBV5-4 and TRBJ1-2; D remains unclear. Germline-derived CDR1 and CDR2 are SGHNT and YYREEE (reference sequence). CDR3 size: 14 residues. Trimming stripped 2 bases from V and 4 bases from J, with 12 bases between. The CDR3 sequence: CASSLRQGSYGYTF. The CDR3 DNA reads as TGTGCCAGCAGCTTACGGCAAGGGAGCTATGGCTACACCTTC.

The chain is built from TRBV28 and TRBJ2-5, with TRBD2 matching over 10 bases. Losses at the gene ends were 8 bases for V and 4 bases for J; bases not matched to a gene: 4. Germline V CDR1 and CDR2: MDHEN, SYDVKM. The CDR3 is 13 amino acids. The CDR3 region has the DNA TGTGCCAGCGGGACTAGCGAAAGAGAGACCCAGTACTTC. This sequence encodes CASGTSERETQYF.

The chain has TRBV30 and TRBJ1-5, with D possibly being TRBD1 (6 bases). The germline V and J ends were trimmed by 1 base and 3 bases, with 10 bases remaining between them. Germline loops: CDR1 GTSNPN, CDR2 SVGIG (reference sequence). The CDR3 consists of 14 residues. For the CDR3, the DNA is TGTGCCTGGAGTGCTCAGGGGACCAATCAGCCCCAGCATTTT. It is translated as CAWSAQGTNQPQHF.

The V call is TRBV5-1, the J call TRBJ2-7; perhaps TRBD2 as D (6 bases). V was pared by 4 bases and J by 12 bases, with 26 bases between. Germline V gene sequence: CDR1 SGHRS, CDR2 YFSETQ. The CDR3 consists of 15 residues. The CDR3 region is CASSPNPGLERRRYF. CDR3 coding DNA: TGCGCCAGCAGCCCAAATCCGGGACTGGAACGGAGGAGGTACTTC.

V gene TRBV6-4 combines with J gene TRBJ1-4, with D unresolved. This CDR3 comprises 16 residues. CDR1 is MRHNA, CDR2 SNTAGT, per germline. The ends were cut back, 0 bases at V and 0 bases at J, with 8 bases in the middle. In DNA, the CDR3 is TGTGCCAGCAGTGACTCAGGAGCAGCAACTAATGAAAAACTGTTTTTT. It codes for CASSDSGAATNEKLFF.

Only one count was recorded for this clone. This chain joins TRBV18 and TRBJ2-2; D is uncertain. From germline, CDR1 is KGHSH and CDR2 LQKENI. Trimming took off 2 bases at V and 5 bases at J, with 9 bases between the two ends. The CDR3 has 14 residues. The DNA of the CDR3 is TGTGCCAGCTCACCAAGACATCTTACCGGGGAGCTGTTTTTT. Its protein product is CASSPRHLTGELFF.

Comment on this clone: One end of the junction does not line up with germline, which may come from a read error. The chain recombines TRBV6-8 with TRBJ2-2; D is possibly TRBD2 (6 bases). CDR3 length: 16 residues. Germline CDR1 is MNHGY and CDR2 is SAAAGT. The CDR3 spells CASILLGTVEHRGAVF. In nucleotides, the CDR3 is TGTGCCAGCATCCTACTAGGGACTGTAGAACACCGGGGAGCTGTTTTT.

This clone showed up just a few times. The rearrangement links TRBV5-4 to TRBJ2-3; D is unclear. Germline lookup yields CDR1 SGHNT and CDR2 YYREEE (reference sequence). This CDR3 spans 12 amino acids. V lost 1 base to trimming and J lost 0 bases, with 0 bases between them. This chain's CDR3 is CASSLSTDTQYF. The CDR3 nucleotides are TGTGCCAGCAGCTTGAGCACAGATACGCAGTATTTT.

The sample holds one count of this clone. V and J are TRBV5-1 and TRBJ2-3; D unresolved. CDR1 is SGHRS, CDR2 YFSETQ, per germline. The CDR3 runs 15 residues. Trimming stripped 2 bases from V and 2 bases from J, with 12 bases between. The CDR3 bases are TGCGCCAGCAGCTTCGGGCCTGTCTCCACAGATACGCAGTATTTT. It encodes CASSFGPVSTDTQYF. The full variable domain, in which reference TRBV5-1 and TRBJ2-3 provide the parts outside the CDR3, is KAGVTQTPRYLIKTRGQQVTLSCSPISGHRSVSWYQQTPGQGLQFLFEYFSETQRNKGNFPGRFSGRQFSNSRSEMNVSTLELGDSALYLCASSFGPVSTDTQYFGPGTRLTVL.

This clone was picked up one time. V is TRBV25-1 and J is TRBJ2-7; 11 bases agree with TRBD1. This CDR3 has 16 residues. Germline V gives CDR1 MGHDK, CDR2 SYGVNS. After removal of 1 base from V and 3 bases from J, the junction contained 5 bases not matched to a gene. DNA for the CDR3: TGTGCCAGCAGTGAATGGGGACAGGGGGGGGACTACGAGCAGTACTTC. Translating gives CASSEWGQGGDYEQYF.

The J gene is TRBJ2-1, the V gene TRBV13; 7 bases line up with TRBD1. Looked up from germline, CDR1 is PRHDT and CDR2 is FYEKMQ (reference sequence). The CDR3 is made up of 15 amino acids. V shed 3 bases and J 5 bases; nucleotides not matched to a gene: 7. The CDR3 spells CASSFLPGQHNEQFF. The CDR3 DNA reads TGTGCCAGCAGCTTCCTACCGGGACAGCACAATGAGCAGTTCTTC.

The chain employs TRBV30 and TRBJ2-7, with 10 bases matching TRBD2. Germline loops: CDR1 GTSNPN, CDR2 SVGIG (reference sequence). V was clipped by 8 bases and J by 2 bases; unmatched bases: 6. This CDR3 is built from 13 residues. The DNA for the CDR3 is TGTGCCGGGGGGGGACTAGCGCCCTACGAGCAGTACTTC. Translated, it gives CAGGGLAPYEQYF.

The chain carries TRBV5-1 and TRBJ2-7, with 7 bases aligning to TRBD2. V trimming: 0 bases; J trimming: 1 base; junction bases outside the gene matches: 7. This CDR3 is 16 amino acids long. CDR1 is SGHRS and CDR2 is YFSETQ in the germline V gene. The CDR3 sequence is CASSLDAGAGSYEQYF. CDR3 nucleotides: TGCGCCAGCAGCTTGGATGCGGGAGCTGGGTCCTACGAGCAGTACTTC.

The chain couples TRBV5-1 to TRBJ2-5, with TRBD1 matching 8 bases. Germline V gene lookup returns CDR1 SGHRS and CDR2 YFSETQ. This CDR3 has 19 amino acids. The trim removed 4 bases at V and 3 bases at J, leaving 20 bases unmatched. The DNA of the CDR3 is TGCGCCAGCAGCGTGGGGAGCTTTGGACAGGGTGGGTGGAAAGAGACCCAGTACTTC. It translates to CASSVGSFGQGGWKETQYF.

The genes are TRBV27 and TRBJ2-5, with a weak D call TRBD1 (6 bases). Germline CDR1 and CDR2: MNHEY and SMNVEV (reference sequence). This CDR3 contains 14 residues. Trimming took off 3 bases at V and 2 bases at J, with 10 bases between the two ends. The CDR3: CASSFGTTQETQYF. CDR3 DNA sequence: TGTGCCAGCAGTTTTGGGACAACTCAAGAGACCCAGTACTTC.

The chain recombines TRBV30 with TRBJ2-7; D gene unclear. V shed 3 bases and J shed 3 bases, with 3 bases lying between them. Germline CDR1 and CDR2: GTSNPN and SVGIG (reference sequence). This CDR3 contains 10 residues. The CDR3 loop reads CAWSHYEQYF. In nucleotides, the CDR3 is TGTGCCTGGAGCCACTACGAGCAGTACTTC.

By sample fraction, this clone is medium-sized. The chain joins TRBV28 to TRBJ1-6; a weak D match, TRBD1 (5 bases). CDR1 and CDR2 (germline): MDHEN, SYDVKM. The V gene lost 5 bases and the J gene lost 9 bases, with 5 bases spanning the gap. The CDR3 runs 11 residues. The CDR3 region is CASSQGSPLHF. CDR3 DNA: TGTGCCAGCAGTCAGGGTTCACCCCTCCACTTT.

The V and J genes are TRBV9 and TRBJ2-4; D unclear. The germline V gene encodes CDR1 SGDLS and CDR2 YYNGEE. V was clipped by 0 bases and J by 1 base, with 5 bases between them. The CDR3 runs 14 residues. The CDR3 sequence is CASSVGVAKNIQYF. CDR3 bases: TGTGCCAGCAGCGTAGGAGTGGCCAAAAACATTCAGTACTTC.

This clone occurred once. The chain couples TRBV28 to TRBJ2-7; D is unresolved. Germline CDR1 is MDHEN and CDR2 is SYDVKM. The germline V and J ends were trimmed by 4 bases and 4 bases, with 11 bases remaining between them. The CDR3 contains 13 residues. CDR3 sequence (DNA): TGTGCCAGCAGTTCAGGATGGATTTACGAGCAGTACTTC. Translation: CASSSGWIYEQYF. Together with reference TRBV28 and TRBJ2-7, the CDR3 gives the full variable domain: DVKVTQSSRYLVKRTGEKVFLECVQDMDHENMFWYRQDPGLGLRLIYFSYDVKMKEKGDIPEGYSVSREKKERFSLILESASTNQTSMYLCASSSGWIYEQYFGPGTRLTVT.

In this sample, this clone turned up once. V is TRBV6-6 and J is TRBJ1-1; D gene ambiguous. V lost 0 bases and J lost 1, with 3 bases in between. The CDR3 is 13 amino acids. Per germline, CDR1 MNHNY and CDR2 SVGAGI (reference sequence). The CDR3 bases are TGTGCCAGCAGTTACTCAAGGAACACTGAAGCTTTCTTT. It is translated as CASSYSRNTEAFF.